This T cell receptor (beta chain) was captured in a study of cytomegalovirus exposure and HLA in healthy donors. The CDR3 runs to 12 residues. Germline CDR1 reads SGHNT; CDR2 reads YYREEE (reference sequence). V dropped 4 bases and J dropped 5 bases, with 9 bases sitting between them. This clone showed up just once. PCR primers comprised 60 Vbeta and 13 Jbeta primers. TCRdb keeps only in-frame clones here, not all; method: immunoSEQ multiplex PCR. Among approximately 190,000 clones, more than 75% were seen once, and the ten largest hold about 2.6%. The sample comprised PBMCs. The TCR comes from a woman in her forties or fifties in good health and CMV-seropositive. The chain couples TRBV5-4 to TRBJ2-5; D gene uncertain. The CDR3 protein is CASSRNRETQYF. In DNA, the CDR3 is TGTGCCAGCAGCCGCAACCGGGAGACCCAGTACTTC.